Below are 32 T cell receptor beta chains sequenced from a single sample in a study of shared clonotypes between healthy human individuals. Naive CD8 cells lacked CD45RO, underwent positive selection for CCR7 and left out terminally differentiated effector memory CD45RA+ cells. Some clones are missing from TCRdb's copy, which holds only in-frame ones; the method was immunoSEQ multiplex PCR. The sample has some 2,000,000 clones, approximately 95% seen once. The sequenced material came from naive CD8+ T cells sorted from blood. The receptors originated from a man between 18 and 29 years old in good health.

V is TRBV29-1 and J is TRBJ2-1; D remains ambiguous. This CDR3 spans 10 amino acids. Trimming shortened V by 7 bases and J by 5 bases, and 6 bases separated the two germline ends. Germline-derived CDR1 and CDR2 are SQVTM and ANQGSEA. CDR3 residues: CSGADNEQFF. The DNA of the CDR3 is TGCAGCGGGGCGGACAATGAGCAGTTCTTC.

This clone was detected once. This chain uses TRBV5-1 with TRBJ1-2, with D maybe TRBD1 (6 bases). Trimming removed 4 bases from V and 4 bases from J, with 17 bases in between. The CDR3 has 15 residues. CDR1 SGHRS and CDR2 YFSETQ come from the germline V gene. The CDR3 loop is CASSLTPGHIYGYTF. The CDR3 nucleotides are TGCGCCAGCAGCCTTACACCGGGACACATCTATGGCTACACCTTC.

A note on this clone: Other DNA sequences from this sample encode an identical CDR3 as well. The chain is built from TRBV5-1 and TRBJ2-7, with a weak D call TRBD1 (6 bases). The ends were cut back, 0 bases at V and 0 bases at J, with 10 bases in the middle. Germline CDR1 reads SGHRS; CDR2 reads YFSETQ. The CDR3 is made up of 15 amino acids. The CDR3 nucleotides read TGCGCCAGCAGCTTGGCACAGGGAAGCTCCTACGAGCAGTACTTC. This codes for CASSLAQGSSYEQYF.

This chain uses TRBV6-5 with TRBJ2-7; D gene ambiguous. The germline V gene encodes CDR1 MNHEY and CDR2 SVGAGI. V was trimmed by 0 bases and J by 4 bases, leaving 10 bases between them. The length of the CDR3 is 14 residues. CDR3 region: CASSYSDDGYEQYF. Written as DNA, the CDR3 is TGTGCCAGCAGTTACTCGGATGACGGGTACGAGCAGTACTTC.

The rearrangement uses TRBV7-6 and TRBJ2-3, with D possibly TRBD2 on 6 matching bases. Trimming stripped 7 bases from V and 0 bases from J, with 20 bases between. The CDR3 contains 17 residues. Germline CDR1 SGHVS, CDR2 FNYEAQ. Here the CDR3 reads CASTPTRVAVSTDTQYF. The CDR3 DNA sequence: TGTGCCAGCACCCCAACCCGGGTAGCGGTTAGCACAGATACGCAGTATTTT.

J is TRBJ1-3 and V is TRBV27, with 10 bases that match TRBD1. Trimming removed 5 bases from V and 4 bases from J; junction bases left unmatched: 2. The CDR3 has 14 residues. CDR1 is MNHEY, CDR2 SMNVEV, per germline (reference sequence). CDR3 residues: CASSDRGQGNTIYF. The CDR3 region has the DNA TGTGCCAGCAGTGACAGGGGGCAAGGAAACACCATATATTTT.

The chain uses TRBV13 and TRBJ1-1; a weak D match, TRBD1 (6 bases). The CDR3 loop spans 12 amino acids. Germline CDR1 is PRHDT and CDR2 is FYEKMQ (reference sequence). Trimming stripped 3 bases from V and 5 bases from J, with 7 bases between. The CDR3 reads CASSFQGTEAFF. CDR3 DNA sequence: TGTGCCAGCAGCTTCCAGGGGACTGAAGCTTTCTTT.

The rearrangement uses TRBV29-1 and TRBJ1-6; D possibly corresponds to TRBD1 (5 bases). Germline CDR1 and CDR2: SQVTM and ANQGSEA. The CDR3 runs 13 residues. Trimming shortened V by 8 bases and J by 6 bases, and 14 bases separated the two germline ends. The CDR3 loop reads CSTMGEVNSPLHF. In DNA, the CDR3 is TGCAGCACGATGGGGGAGGTTAATTCACCCCTCCACTTT.

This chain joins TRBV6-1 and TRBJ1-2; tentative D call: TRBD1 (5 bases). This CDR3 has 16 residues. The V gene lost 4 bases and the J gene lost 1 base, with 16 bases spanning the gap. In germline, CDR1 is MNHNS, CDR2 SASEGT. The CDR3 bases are TGTGCCAGCAGTGTGCGAGCAGGGACTTTTAACTATGGCTACACCTTC. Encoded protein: CASSVRAGTFNYGYTF.

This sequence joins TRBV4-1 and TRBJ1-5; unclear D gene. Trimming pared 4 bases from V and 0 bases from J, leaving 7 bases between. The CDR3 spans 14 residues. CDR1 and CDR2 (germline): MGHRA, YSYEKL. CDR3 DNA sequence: TGCGCCAGCAGCCCCGTCCATAGCAATCAGCCCCAGCATTTT. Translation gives CASSPVHSNQPQHF.

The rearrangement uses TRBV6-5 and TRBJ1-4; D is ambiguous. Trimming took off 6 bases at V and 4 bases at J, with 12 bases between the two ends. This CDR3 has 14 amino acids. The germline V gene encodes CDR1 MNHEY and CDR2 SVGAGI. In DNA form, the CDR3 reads TGTGCCAGCAGACCGATAGGGTTTAATGAAAAACTGTTTTTT. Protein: CASRPIGFNEKLFF.

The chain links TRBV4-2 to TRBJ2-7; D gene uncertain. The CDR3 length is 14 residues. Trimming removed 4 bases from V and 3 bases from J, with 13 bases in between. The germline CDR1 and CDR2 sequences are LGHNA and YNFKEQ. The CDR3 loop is CASSLEVSHYEQYF. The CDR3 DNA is TGTGCCAGCAGCCTTGAGGTTTCGCACTACGAGCAGTACTTC.

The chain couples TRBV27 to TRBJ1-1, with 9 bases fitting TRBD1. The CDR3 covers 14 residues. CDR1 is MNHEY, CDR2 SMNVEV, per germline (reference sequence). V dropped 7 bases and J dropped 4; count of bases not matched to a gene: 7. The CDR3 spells CASNQQGAGTEAFF. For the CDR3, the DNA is TGTGCCAGCAACCAACAGGGGGCTGGCACTGAAGCTTTCTTT.

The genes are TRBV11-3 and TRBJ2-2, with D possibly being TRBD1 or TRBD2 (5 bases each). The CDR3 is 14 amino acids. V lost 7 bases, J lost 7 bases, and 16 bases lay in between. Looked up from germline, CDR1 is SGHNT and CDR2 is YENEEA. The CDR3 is CASTDGAIGGELFF. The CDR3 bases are TGTGCCAGCACCGACGGGGCTATCGGCGGGGAGCTGTTTTTT.

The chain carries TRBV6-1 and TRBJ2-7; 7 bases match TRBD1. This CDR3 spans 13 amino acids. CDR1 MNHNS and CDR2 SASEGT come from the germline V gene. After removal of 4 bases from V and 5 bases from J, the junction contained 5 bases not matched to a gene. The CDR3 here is CASSATGSNEQYF. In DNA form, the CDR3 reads TGTGCCAGCAGTGCGACAGGGAGCAACGAGCAGTACTTC.

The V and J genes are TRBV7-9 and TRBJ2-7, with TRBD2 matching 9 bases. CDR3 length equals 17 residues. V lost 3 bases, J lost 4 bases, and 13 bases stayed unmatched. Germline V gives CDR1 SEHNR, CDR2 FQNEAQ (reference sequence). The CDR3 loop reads CASSFPLSGSGLYEQYF. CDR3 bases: TGTGCCAGCAGCTTCCCCCTTAGCGGGAGTGGTCTGTACGAGCAGTACTTC.

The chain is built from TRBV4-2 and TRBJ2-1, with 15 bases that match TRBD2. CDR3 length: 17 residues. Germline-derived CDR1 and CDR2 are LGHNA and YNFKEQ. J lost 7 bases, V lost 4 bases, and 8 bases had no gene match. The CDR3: CASSLTGGTSGRNEQFF. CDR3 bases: TGTGCCAGCAGCCTGACTGGGGGGACTAGCGGGAGGAATGAGCAGTTCTTC.

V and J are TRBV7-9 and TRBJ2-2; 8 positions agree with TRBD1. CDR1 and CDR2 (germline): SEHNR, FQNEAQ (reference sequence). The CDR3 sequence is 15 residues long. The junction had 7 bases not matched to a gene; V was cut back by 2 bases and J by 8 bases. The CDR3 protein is CASSLQGAFEGELFF. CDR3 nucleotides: TGTGCCAGCAGCTTACAGGGGGCATTCGAAGGGGAGCTGTTTTTT.

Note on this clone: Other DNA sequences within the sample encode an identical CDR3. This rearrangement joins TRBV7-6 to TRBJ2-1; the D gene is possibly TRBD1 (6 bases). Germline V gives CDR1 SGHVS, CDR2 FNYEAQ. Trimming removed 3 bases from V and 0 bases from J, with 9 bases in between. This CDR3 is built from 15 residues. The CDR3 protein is CASSFDRSSYNEQFF. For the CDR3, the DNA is TGTGCCAGCAGCTTCGACAGGAGCTCCTACAATGAGCAGTTCTTC.

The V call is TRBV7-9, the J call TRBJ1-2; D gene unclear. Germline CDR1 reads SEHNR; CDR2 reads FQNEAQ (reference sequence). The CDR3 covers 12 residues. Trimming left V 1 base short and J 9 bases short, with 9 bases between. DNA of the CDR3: TGTGCCAGCAGCTTAGGTGAAGGGAGCTACACCTTC. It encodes CASSLGEGSYTF.

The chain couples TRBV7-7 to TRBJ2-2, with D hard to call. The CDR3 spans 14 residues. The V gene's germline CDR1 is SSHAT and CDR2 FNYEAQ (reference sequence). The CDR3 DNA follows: TGTGCTAGTAGCTTAGATCTCGGGCCAGGGGAGCTGTTTTTT. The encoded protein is CASSLDLGPGELFF.

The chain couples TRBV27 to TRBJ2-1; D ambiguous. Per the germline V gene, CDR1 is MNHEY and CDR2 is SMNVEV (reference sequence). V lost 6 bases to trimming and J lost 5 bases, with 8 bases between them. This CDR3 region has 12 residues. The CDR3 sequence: CASSRTDNEQFF. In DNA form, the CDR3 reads TGTGCCAGCAGCAGAACAGACAATGAGCAGTTCTTC.

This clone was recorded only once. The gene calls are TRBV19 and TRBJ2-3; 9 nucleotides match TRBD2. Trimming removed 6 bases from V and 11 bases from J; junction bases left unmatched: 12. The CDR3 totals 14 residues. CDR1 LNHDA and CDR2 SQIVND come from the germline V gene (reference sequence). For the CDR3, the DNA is TGTGCCAGTAGCGAAGCGGGGGGAGGGTACGGGCAGTATTTT. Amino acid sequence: CASSEAGGGYGQYF.

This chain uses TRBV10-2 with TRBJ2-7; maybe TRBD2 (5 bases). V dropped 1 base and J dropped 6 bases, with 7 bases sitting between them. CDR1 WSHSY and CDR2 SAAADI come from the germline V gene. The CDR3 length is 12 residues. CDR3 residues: CASSELAGEQYF. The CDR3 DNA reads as TGCGCCAGCAGTGAGTTGGCGGGCGAGCAGTACTTC.

CDR3 in amino acids: CASSSDRTTGGESNEQFF. DNA for the CDR3: TGTGCCAGCAGCTCCGACCGGACGACAGGGGGGGAAAGCAATGAGCAGTTCTTC. The chain employs TRBV13 and TRBJ2-1, with 9 bases aligning to TRBD1. The V gene's germline CDR1 is PRHDT and CDR2 FYEKMQ (reference sequence). The CDR3 is made up of 18 amino acids. Trimming at V came to 4 bases and at J to 6 bases, leaving 16 bases not matched to a gene.

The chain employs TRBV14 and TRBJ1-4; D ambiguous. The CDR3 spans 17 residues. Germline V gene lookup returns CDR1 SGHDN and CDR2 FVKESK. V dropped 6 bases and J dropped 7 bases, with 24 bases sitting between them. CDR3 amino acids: CASSPDPAEFRSEKLFF. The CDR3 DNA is TGTGCCAGCAGTCCTGATCCCGCGGAATTTAGAAGTGAAAAACTGTTTTTT.

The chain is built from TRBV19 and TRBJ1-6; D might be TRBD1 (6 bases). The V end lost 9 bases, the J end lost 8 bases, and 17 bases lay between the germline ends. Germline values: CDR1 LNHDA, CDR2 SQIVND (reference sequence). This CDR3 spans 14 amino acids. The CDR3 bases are TGTGCCAGCCGGGTTCTCGAGGGGGATTCACCCCTCCACTTT. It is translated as CASRVLEGDSPLHF.

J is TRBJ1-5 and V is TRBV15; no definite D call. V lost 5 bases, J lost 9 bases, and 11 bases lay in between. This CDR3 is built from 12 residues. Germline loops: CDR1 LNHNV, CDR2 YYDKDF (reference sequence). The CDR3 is CATSRRSTPQHF. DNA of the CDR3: TGTGCCACCAGCCGGAGGAGTACGCCCCAGCATTTT. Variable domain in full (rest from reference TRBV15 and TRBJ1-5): DAMVIQNPRYQVTQFGKPVTLSCSQTLNHNVMYWYQQKSSQAPKLLFHYYDKDFNNEADTPDNFQSRRPNTSFCFLDIRSPGLGDTAMYLCATSRRSTPQHFGDGTRLSIL.

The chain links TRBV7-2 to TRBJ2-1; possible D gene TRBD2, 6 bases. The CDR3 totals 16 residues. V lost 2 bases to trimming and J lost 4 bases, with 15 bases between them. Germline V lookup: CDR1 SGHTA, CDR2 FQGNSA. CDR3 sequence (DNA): TGTGCCAGCAGCTTATACTCGCGGGGTCTGTACAATGAGCAGTTCTTC. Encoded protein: CASSLYSRGLYNEQFF.

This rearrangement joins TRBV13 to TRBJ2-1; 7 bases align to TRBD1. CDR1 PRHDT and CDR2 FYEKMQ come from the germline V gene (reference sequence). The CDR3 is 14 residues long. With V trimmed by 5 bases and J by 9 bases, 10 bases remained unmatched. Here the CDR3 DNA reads TGTGCCAGCAGCGCATTTCAAGGGGGCAGTGAGCAGTTCTTC. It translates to CASSAFQGGSEQFF.

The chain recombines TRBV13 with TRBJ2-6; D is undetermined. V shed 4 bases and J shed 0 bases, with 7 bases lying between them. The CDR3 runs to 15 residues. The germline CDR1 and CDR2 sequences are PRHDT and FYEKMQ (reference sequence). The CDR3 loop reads CASSSPTSGANVLTF. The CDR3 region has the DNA TGTGCCAGCAGCTCCCCCACCTCTGGGGCCAACGTCCTGACTTTC.

CDR3 nucleotides: TGTGCCAGCAGCTTAGGGGCCGGGACAGGGCTCTATGGCTACACCTTC. It codes for CASSLGAGTGLYGYTF. The chain recombines TRBV7-8 with TRBJ1-2; 9 bases line up with TRBD1. The CDR3 consists of 16 residues. After removal of 1 base from V and 4 bases from J, the junction contained 7 bases not matched to a gene. CDR1 is SGHVS and CDR2 is FQNEAQ in the germline V gene. The full variable domain, with the rest looked up from reference TRBV7-8 and TRBJ1-2, is GAGVSQSPRYKVAKRGQDVALRCDPISGHVSLFWYQQALGQGPEFLTYFQNEAQLDKSGLPSDRFFAERPEGSVSTLKIQRTQQEDSAVYLCASSLGAGTGLYGYTFGSGTRLTVV.